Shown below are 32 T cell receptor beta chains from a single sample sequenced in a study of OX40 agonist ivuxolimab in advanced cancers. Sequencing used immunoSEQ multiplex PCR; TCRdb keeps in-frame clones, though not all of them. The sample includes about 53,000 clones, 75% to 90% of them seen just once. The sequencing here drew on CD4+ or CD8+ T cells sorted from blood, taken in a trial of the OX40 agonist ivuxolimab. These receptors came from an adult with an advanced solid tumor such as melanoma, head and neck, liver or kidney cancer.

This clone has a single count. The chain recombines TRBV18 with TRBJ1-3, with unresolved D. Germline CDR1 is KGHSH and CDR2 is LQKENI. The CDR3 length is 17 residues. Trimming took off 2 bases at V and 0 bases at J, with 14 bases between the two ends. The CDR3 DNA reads TGTGCCAGCTCACCAAGTGGGCTTCGAAGCTCTGGAAACACCATATATTTT. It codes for CASSPSGLRSSGNTIYF. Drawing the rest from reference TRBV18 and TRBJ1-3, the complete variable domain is NAGVMQNPRHLVRRRGQEARLRCSPMKGHSHVYWYRQLPEEGLKFMVYLQKENIIDESGMPKERFSAEFPKEGPSILRIQQVVRGDSAAYFCASSPSGLRSSGNTIYFGEGSWLTVV.

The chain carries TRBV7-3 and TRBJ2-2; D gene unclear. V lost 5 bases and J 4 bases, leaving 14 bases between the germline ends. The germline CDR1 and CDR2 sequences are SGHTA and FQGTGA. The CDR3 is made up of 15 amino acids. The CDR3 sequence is CASSPTFGSTGELFF. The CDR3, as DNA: TGTGCCAGCAGCCCAACTTTTGGGTCCACCGGGGAGCTGTTTTTT.

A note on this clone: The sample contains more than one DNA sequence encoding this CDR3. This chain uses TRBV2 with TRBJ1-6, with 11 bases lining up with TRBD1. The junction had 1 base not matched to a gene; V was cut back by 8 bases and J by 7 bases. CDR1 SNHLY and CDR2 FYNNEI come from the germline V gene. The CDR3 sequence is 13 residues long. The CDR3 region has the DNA TGTGCCAGCCGGACAGGGGGCAATTCACCCCTCCACTTT. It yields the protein CASRTGGNSPLHF.

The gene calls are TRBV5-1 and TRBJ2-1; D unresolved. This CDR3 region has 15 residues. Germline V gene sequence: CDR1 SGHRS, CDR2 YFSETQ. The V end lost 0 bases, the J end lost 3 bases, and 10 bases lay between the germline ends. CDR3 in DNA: TGCGCCAGCAGCTTGGTTAACCCCGACTACAATGAGCAGTTCTTC. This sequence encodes CASSLVNPDYNEQFF.

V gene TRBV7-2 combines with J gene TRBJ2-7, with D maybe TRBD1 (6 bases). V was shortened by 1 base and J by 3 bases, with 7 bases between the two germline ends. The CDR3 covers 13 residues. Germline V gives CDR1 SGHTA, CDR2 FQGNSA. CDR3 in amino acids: CASSLDRVYEQYF. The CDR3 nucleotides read TGTGCCAGCAGCTTAGACAGGGTCTACGAGCAGTACTTC.

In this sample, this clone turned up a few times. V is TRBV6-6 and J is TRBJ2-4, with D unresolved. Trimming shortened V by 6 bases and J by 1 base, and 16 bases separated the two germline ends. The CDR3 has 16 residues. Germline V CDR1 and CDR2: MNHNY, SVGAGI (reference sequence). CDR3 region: CASSEIPIDAKNIQYF. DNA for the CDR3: TGTGCCAGCAGCGAGATTCCAATCGATGCCAAAAACATTCAGTACTTC.

Here the CDR3 reads CASSTGGGSYGYTF. The DNA for the CDR3 is TGTGCCAGCAGCACAGGGGGCGGGTCCTATGGCTACACCTTC. The chain combines TRBV7-9 with TRBJ1-2; 9 bases are shared with TRBD1. J gave up 4 bases and V 5 bases, and 5 bases lay outside the gene matches. CDR1 is SEHNR and CDR2 is FQNEAQ in the germline V gene (reference sequence). The CDR3 loop spans 14 amino acids.

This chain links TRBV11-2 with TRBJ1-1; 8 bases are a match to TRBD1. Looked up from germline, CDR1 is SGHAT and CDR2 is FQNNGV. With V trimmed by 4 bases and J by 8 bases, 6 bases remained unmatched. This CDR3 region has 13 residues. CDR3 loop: CASSYLTGVEAFF. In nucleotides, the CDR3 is TGTGCCAGCAGCTACCTGACAGGGGTGGAAGCTTTCTTT.

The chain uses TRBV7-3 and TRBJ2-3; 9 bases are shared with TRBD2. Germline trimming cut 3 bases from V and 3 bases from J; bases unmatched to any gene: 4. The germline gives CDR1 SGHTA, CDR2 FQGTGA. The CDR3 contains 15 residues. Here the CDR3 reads CASSLGLAGTDTQYF. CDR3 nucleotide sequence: TGTGCCAGCAGCTTGGGGCTAGCGGGGACAGATACGCAGTATTTT.

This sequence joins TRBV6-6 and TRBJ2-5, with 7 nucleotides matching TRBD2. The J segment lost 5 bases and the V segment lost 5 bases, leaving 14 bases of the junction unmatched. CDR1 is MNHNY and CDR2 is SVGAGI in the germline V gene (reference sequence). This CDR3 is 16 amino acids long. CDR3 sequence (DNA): TGTGCCAGCAGTACTTCAACCGGCGGGAGCCGGGAGACCCAGTACTTC. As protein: CASSTSTGGSRETQYF.

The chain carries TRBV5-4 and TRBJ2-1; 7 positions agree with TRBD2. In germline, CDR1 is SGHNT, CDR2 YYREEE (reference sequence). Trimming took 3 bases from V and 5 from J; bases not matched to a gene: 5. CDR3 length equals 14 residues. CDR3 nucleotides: TGTGCCAGCAGCTCGGCTAGCGGAGACAATGAGCAGTTCTTC. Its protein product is CASSSASGDNEQFF.

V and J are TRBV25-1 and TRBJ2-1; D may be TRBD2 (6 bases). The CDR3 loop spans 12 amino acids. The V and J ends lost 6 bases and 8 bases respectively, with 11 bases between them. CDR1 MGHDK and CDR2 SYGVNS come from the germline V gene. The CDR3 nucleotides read TGTGCCAGCAGGCCCGGGACTGATGAGCAGTTCTTC. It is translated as CASRPGTDEQFF.

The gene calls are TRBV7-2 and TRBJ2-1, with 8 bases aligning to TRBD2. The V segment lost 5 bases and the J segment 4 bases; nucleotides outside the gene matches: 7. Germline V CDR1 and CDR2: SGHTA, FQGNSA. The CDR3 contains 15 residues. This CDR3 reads CASSLIAGSYNEQFF. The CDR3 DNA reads TGTGCCAGCAGCCTTATAGCGGGGTCTTACAATGAGCAGTTCTTC.

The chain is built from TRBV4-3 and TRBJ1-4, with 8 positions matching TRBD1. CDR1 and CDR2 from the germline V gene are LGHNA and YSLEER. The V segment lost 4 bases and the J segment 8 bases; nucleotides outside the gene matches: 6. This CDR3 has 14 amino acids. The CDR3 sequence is CASSRVRGQEKLFF. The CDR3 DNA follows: TGCGCCAGCAGCCGGGTCAGGGGGCAGGAAAAACTGTTTTTT.

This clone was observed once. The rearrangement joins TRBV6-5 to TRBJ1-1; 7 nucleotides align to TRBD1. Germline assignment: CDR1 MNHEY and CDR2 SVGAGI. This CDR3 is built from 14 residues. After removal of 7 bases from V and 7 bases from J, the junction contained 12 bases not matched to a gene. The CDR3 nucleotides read TGTGCCAGCATTACCGACAGGGCCTCAAGTGAAGCTTTCTTT. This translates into CASITDRASSEAFF.

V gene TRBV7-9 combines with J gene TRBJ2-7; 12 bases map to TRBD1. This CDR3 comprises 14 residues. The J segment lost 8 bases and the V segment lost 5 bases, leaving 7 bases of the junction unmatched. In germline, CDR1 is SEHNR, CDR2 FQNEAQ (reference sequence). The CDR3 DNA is TGTGCCAGCAGCCTCGGGACAGGGGGCCTCCAGCAGTACTTC. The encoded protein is CASSLGTGGLQQYF.

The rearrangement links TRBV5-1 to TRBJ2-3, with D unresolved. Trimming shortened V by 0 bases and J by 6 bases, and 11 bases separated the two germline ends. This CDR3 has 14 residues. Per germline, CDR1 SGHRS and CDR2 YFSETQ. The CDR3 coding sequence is TGCGCCAGCAGCTTGGGCCAACCGGGTGATACGCAGTATTTT. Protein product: CASSLGQPGDTQYF. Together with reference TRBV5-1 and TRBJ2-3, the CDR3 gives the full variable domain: KAGVTQTPRYLIKTRGQQVTLSCSPISGHRSVSWYQQTPGQGLQFLFEYFSETQRNKGNFPGRFSGRQFSNSRSEMNVSTLELGDSALYLCASSLGQPGDTQYFGPGTRLTVL.

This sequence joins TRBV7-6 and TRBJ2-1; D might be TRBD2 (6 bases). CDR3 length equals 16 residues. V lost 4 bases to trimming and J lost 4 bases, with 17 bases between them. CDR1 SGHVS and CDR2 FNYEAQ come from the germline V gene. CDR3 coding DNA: TGTGCCAGCAGCTATCTTCTCTCTAGCGTATACAATGAGCAGTTCTTC. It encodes CASSYLLSSVYNEQFF.

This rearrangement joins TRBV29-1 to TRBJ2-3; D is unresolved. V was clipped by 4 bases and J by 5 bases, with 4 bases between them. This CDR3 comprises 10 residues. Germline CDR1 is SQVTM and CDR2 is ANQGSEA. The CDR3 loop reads CSVGIDTQYF. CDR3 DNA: TGCAGCGTTGGTATAGATACGCAGTATTTT.

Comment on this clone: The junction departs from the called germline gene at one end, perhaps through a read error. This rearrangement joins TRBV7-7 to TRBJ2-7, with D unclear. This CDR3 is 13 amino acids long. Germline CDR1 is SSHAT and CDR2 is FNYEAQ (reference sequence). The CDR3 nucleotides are TGTGCTAGCAGCTTATCCTTTACCTACGAGCAGTACTTC. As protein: CASSLSFTYEQYF.

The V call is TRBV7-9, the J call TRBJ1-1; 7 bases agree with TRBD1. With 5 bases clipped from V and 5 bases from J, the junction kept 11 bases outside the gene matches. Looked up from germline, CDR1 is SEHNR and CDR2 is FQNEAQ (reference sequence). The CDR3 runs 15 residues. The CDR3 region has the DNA TGTGCCAGCAGCGACAGGGTGGGAGGCGGGACTGAAGCTTTCTTT. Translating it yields CASSDRVGGGTEAFF.

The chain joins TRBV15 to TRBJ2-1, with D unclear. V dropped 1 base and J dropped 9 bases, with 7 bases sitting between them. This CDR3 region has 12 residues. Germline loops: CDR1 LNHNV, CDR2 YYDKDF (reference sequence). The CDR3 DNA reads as TGTGCCACCAGCAGAGTGTCTGTTGAGCAGTTCTTC. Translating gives CATSRVSVEQFF.

In DNA form, the CDR3 reads TGCGCCAGCAGCTTGGAAGCGGGAGGGATAACTAGCACAGATACGCAGTATTTT. Translated: CASSLEAGGITSTDTQYF. The chain links TRBV5-1 to TRBJ2-3; the match to TRBD2 covers 10 bases. In germline, CDR1 is SGHRS, CDR2 YFSETQ. Germline trimming cut 0 bases from V and 0 bases from J; bases unmatched to any gene: 7. The CDR3 covers 18 residues.

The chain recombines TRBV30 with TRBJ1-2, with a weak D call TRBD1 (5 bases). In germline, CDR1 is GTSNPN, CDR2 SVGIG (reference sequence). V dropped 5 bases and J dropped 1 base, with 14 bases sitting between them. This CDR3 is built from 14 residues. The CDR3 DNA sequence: TGTGCCTGGGCACCGGGGAGGGGTAACTATGGCTACACCTTC. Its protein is CAWAPGRGNYGYTF.

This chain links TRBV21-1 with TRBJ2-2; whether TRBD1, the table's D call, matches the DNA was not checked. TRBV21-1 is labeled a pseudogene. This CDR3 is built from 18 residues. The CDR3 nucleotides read TGTGCCAGCAGCCCACGAGGACGGACAGGGGGGTTTACCGGGGAGCTGTTTTTT. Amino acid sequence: CASSPRGRTGGFTGELFF.

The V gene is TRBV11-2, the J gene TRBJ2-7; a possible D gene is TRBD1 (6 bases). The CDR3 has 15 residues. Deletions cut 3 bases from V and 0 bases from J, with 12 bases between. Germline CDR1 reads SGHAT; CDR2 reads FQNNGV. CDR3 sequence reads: CASSLGQASSYEQYF. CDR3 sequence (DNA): TGTGCCAGCAGCTTGGGACAAGCCAGCTCCTACGAGCAGTACTTC. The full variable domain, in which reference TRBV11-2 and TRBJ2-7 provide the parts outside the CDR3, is EAGVAQSPRYKIIEKRQSVAFWCNPISGHATLYWYQQILGQGPKLLIQFQNNGVVDDSQLPKDRFSAERLKGVDSTLKIQPAKLEDSAVYLCASSLGQASSYEQYFGPGTRLTVT.

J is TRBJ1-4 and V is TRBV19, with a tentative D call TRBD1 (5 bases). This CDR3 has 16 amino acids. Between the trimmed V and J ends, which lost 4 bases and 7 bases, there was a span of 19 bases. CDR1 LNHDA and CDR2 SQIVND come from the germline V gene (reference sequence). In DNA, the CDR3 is TGTGCCAGTAGTACCTTCACAACGTCGGGGCGTGAAAAACTGTTTTTT. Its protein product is CASSTFTTSGREKLFF.

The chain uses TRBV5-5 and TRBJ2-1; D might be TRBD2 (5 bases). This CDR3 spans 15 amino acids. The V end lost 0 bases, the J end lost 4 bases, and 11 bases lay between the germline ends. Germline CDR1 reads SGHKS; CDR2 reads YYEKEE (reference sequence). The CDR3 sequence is CASSLVGLPYNEQFF. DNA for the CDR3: TGTGCCAGCAGCTTGGTTGGACTCCCGTACAATGAGCAGTTCTTC.

Here the CDR3 DNA reads TGTGCCAGCAGCCCCCGGGACAGGGCCGCGGACACTGAAGCTTTCTTT. Its protein is CASSPRDRAADTEAFF. J is TRBJ1-1 and V is TRBV7-9; 9 nucleotides line up with TRBD1. The ends lost 5 bases at V and 3 bases at J; junction bases unmatched: 10. This CDR3 spans 16 amino acids. Germline V gene sequence: CDR1 SEHNR, CDR2 FQNEAQ (reference sequence).

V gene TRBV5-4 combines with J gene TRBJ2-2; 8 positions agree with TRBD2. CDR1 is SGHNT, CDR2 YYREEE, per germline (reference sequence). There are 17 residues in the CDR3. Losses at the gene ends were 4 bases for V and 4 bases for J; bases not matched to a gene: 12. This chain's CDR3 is CASSAGGGGESTGELFF. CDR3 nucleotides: TGTGCCAGCAGCGCGGGGGGCGGCGGTGAGAGCACCGGGGAGCTGTTTTTT. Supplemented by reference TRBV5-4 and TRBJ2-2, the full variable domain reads ETGVTQSPTHLIKTRGQQVTLRCSSQSGHNTVSWYQQALGQGPQFIFQYYREEENGRGNFPPRFSGLQFPNYSSELNVNALELDDSALYLCASSAGGGGESTGELFFGEGSRLTVL.

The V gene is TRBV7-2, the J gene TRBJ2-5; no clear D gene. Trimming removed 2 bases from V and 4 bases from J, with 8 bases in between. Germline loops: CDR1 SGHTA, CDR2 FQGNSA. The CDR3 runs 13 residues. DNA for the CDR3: TGTGCCAGCAGCTTATGGGAACGAGAGACCCAGTACTTC. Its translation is CASSLWERETQYF.

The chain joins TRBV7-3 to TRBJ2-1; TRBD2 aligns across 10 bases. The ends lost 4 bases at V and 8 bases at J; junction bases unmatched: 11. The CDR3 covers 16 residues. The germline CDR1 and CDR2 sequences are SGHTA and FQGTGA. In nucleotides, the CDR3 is TGTGCCAGCAGCTGGATGGTCGCTAGCGGGGGCCATGAGCAGTTCTTC. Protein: CASSWMVASGGHEQFF.